This entry lists 28 T cell receptor beta chains sequenced from one sample in a study of shared clonotypes between healthy human individuals. Assay: immunoSEQ multiplex PCR; the TCRdb copy retains only in-frame clones and omits some. Of more than 1,200,000 clones listed, 98% to 99% are singletons. The sequencing sample was made of naive CD4+ T cells sorted from blood. The subset is: CD45RA+ positively selected. The receptor source for this set is a man aged 30-40 years in good health.

The CDR3 loop is CASSLDSYYTF. The CDR3 bases are TGTGCCAGCAGCTTGGACAGCTACTACACCTTC. The V call is TRBV5-4, the J call TRBJ1-2; no clear D gene. The length of the CDR3 is 11 residues. Germline V gene sequence: CDR1 SGHNT, CDR2 YYREEE (reference sequence). The germline V and J ends were trimmed by 0 bases and 10 bases, with 7 bases remaining between them.

This chain uses TRBV25-1 with TRBJ2-5, with 8 bases fitting TRBD2. The CDR3 is made up of 14 amino acids. Germline CDR1 is MGHDK and CDR2 is SYGVNS. V shed 2 bases and J 7 bases; nucleotides not matched to a gene: 6. CDR3 protein: CASSEAGGFGTQYF. CDR3 nucleotides: TGTGCCAGCAGTGAAGCGGGGGGCTTTGGGACCCAGTACTTC.

This CDR3 reads CASSFGTSGPDTQYF. The CDR3, as DNA: TGTGCCAGCAGCTTCGGGACTAGCGGGCCGGATACGCAGTATTTT. The chain carries TRBV7-2 and TRBJ2-3, with TRBD2 matching over 12 bases. CDR3 length: 15 residues. V was pared by 3 bases and J by 6 bases, with 4 bases of the junction left unmatched. Germline CDR1 and CDR2: SGHTA and FQGNSA.

V is TRBV6-5 and J is TRBJ2-7; TRBD2 might be the D (5 bases). V was cut by 6 bases and J by 6 bases, with 15 bases left in between. The V gene's germline CDR1 is MNHEY and CDR2 SVGAGI. This CDR3 has 13 residues. CDR3 bases: TGTGCCAGCAGGACTACCATGACGGGCGAGCAGTACTTC. This codes for CASRTTMTGEQYF.

This chain links TRBV6-5 with TRBJ1-2; TRBD1 matches at 8 bases. With V trimmed by 6 bases and J by 4 bases, 7 bases remained unmatched. Looked up from germline, CDR1 is MNHEY and CDR2 is SVGAGI. CDR3 size: 14 residues. As DNA, the CDR3 is TGTGCCAGCAGCACGGACAGGGAGATCTATGGCTACACCTTC. Protein product: CASSTDREIYGYTF.

V is TRBV4-1 and J is TRBJ1-4; D is ambiguous. V was trimmed by 1 base and J by 1 base, leaving 10 bases between them. The germline CDR1 and CDR2 sequences are MGHRA and YSYEKL. This CDR3 has 16 residues. Here the CDR3 reads CASSQVYGLTNEKLFF. DNA for the CDR3: TGCGCCAGCAGCCAAGTCTACGGATTAACTAATGAAAAACTGTTTTTT.

The chain links TRBV2 to TRBJ2-5, with 11 nucleotides matching TRBD1. Germline trimming cut 4 bases from V and 4 bases from J; bases unmatched to any gene: 2. Germline CDR1 and CDR2: SNHLY and FYNNEI. CDR3 size: 14 residues. The CDR3 coding sequence is TGTGCCAGCAGTGGGACAGGGGGCGGAGAGACCCAGTACTTC. Its translation: CASSGTGGGETQYF. Together with reference TRBV2 and TRBJ2-5, the CDR3 gives the full variable domain: EPEVTQTPSHQVTQMGQEVILRCVPISNHLYFYWYRQILGQKVEFLVSFYNNEISEKSEIFDDQFSVERPDGSNFTLKIRSTKLEDSAMYFCASSGTGGGETQYFGPGTRLLVL.

The CDR3 sequence is CASSSIRSTDSYEQYF. CDR3 sequence (DNA): TGTGCCAGCAGCTCAATACGGTCGACAGACTCCTACGAGCAGTACTTC. The rearrangement uses TRBV11-2 and TRBJ2-7; TRBD1 might be the D (5 bases). The CDR3 is 16 amino acids. CDR1 is SGHAT and CDR2 is FQNNGV in the germline V gene. The germline V and J ends were trimmed by 4 bases and 0 bases, with 16 bases remaining between them.

The chain has TRBV7-9 and TRBJ1-1; maybe TRBD1 (5 bases). This CDR3 spans 15 amino acids. Trimming shortened V by 2 bases and J by 6 bases, and 16 bases separated the two germline ends. Germline values: CDR1 SEHNR, CDR2 FQNEAQ (reference sequence). The CDR3 nucleotides read TGTGCCAGCAGCTTAAAGGAGCGGTGGGGCGCTGAAGCTTTCTTT. This gives the protein CASSLKERWGAEAFF. The full variable domain, with the rest looked up from reference TRBV7-9 and TRBJ1-1, is DTGVSQNPRHKITKRGQNVTFRCDPISEHNRLYWYRQTLGQGPEFLTYFQNEAQLEKSRLLSDRFSAERPKGSFSTLEIQRTEQGDSAMYLCASSLKERWGAEAFFGQGTRLTVV.

The V gene is TRBV18, the J gene TRBJ2-1; 8 bases line up with TRBD2. V dropped 5 bases and J dropped 5; count of bases not matched to a gene: 2. Germline lookup yields CDR1 KGHSH and CDR2 LQKENI. The CDR3 extends over 13 amino acids. The CDR3 loop is CASSVLADNEQFF. The CDR3 nucleotides are TGTGCCAGCTCAGTACTAGCGGACAATGAGCAGTTCTTC.

This clone appeared a single time. The rearrangement uses TRBV11-2 and TRBJ2-1; TRBD2 agrees at 7 bases. Trimming cost V 4 bases and J 9 bases; bases outside gene matches: 15. This CDR3 comprises 16 residues. Germline CDR1 and CDR2: SGHAT and FQNNGV. As DNA, the CDR3 is TGTGCCAGCAGCTCCGCAGCGGGATCAACTACAGTTGAGCAGTTCTTC. As protein: CASSSAAGSTTVEQFF.

This rearrangement joins TRBV6-5 to TRBJ2-7, with a possible D match to TRBD2 (6 bases). The CDR3 is 14 amino acids. From germline, CDR1 is MNHEY and CDR2 SVGAGI. Trimming left V 4 bases short and J 0 bases short, with 10 bases between. CDR3 sequence: CASSFQGLSYEQYF. The CDR3 region has the DNA TGTGCCAGCAGTTTCCAGGGACTCTCCTACGAGCAGTACTTC.

The chain links TRBV5-1 to TRBJ2-1, with D perhaps assigned TRBD1 or TRBD2 (6 bases each). This CDR3 comprises 16 residues. Germline V CDR1 and CDR2: SGHRS, YFSETQ. Trimming cost V 2 bases and J 6 bases, with 18 bases left between them. This CDR3 reads CASSFPNRDLGNEQFF. DNA for the CDR3: TGCGCCAGCAGCTTTCCTAACAGGGACTTGGGCAATGAGCAGTTCTTC.

The rearrangement links TRBV23-1 to TRBJ2-7, with a tentative D call TRBD2 (5 bases). TRBV23-1 is flagged as an ORF with uncertain function. The ends were cut back, 2 bases at V and 3 bases at J, with 11 bases in the middle. The length of the CDR3 is 14 residues. The CDR3 DNA is TGCGCCAGCAGTCAAGGAGGTCCGGGCTACGAGCAGTACTTC. Its translation is CASSQGGPGYEQYF.

The chain uses TRBV18 and TRBJ1-3; 8 bases are a match to TRBD1. V shed 0 bases, J shed 1 base, and the junction held 2 bases outside the gene matches. CDR3 length: 16 amino acids. CDR1 KGHSH and CDR2 LQKENI come from the germline V gene. CDR3 sequence: CASSPPRTGSGNTIYF. For the CDR3, the DNA is TGTGCCAGCTCACCACCTCGGACAGGGTCTGGAAACACCATATATTTT.

The chain recombines TRBV7-6 with TRBJ1-2; D is unclear. The germline V gene has CDR1 SGHVS and CDR2 FNYEAQ. Trimming cost V 5 bases and J 6 bases, with 13 bases left between them. CDR3 length equals 13 residues. CDR3 coding DNA: TGTGCCAGCAGCCAACTCTACCCAGATGGCTACACCTTC. This encodes CASSQLYPDGYTF.

This chain uses TRBV19 with TRBJ1-5; D perhaps matches TRBD1 (6 bases). V lost 6 bases and J lost 2, with 14 bases in between. Germline V lookup: CDR1 LNHDA, CDR2 SQIVND (reference sequence). The CDR3 length is 15 residues. CDR3 amino acids: CASRNQGQGNQPQHF. The CDR3 coding sequence is TGTGCCAGTAGAAATCAGGGGCAGGGCAATCAGCCCCAGCATTTT.

The chain combines TRBV5-1 with TRBJ1-1; D gene ambiguous. Trimming removed 1 base at V and 4 bases at J, with 11 bases between. The CDR3 has 14 residues. Germline loops: CDR1 SGHRS, CDR2 YFSETQ. For the CDR3, the DNA is TGCGCCAGCAGCTTGATTCAGGAGGGCACTGAAGCTTTCTTT. Its protein is CASSLIQEGTEAFF.

The chain has TRBV5-1 and TRBJ2-1, with TRBD1 matching over 11 bases. The CDR3 is 15 residues long. The germline V gene encodes CDR1 SGHRS and CDR2 YFSETQ. Losses at the gene ends were 4 bases for V and 6 bases for J; bases not matched to a gene: 6. The DNA of the CDR3 is TGCGCCAGCAGCATTGGAGGGACAGGGGGCAATGAGCAGTTCTTC. It yields the protein CASSIGGTGGNEQFF.

The J gene is TRBJ2-7, the V gene TRBV6-1, with D tentatively TRBD2 (5 bases). Trimming removed 5 bases from V and 6 bases from J, with 14 bases in between. Germline V gene lookup returns CDR1 MNHNS and CDR2 SASEGT. The CDR3 consists of 13 residues. This CDR3 reads CASSHASRGEQYF. The CDR3 DNA reads as TGTGCCAGCAGTCACGCGTCCCGGGGCGAGCAGTACTTC.

This CDR3 is CASSLSYGDNRWGLNTGELFF. The CDR3 bases are TGTGCCAGCAGTTTATCTTATGGAGATAACAGATGGGGCCTTAACACCGGGGAGCTGTTTTTT. The chain carries TRBV27 and TRBJ2-2; a weak D match, TRBD1 (5 bases). Germline-derived CDR1 and CDR2 are MNHEY and SMNVEV (reference sequence). This CDR3 region has 21 residues. V dropped 0 bases and J dropped 2 bases, with 25 bases sitting between them.

The chain uses TRBV7-9 and TRBJ2-2; 10 bases are shared with TRBD2. The V gene end was trimmed by 4 bases and the J gene end by 5 bases; junction bases not matched to a gene: 13. Per germline, CDR1 SEHNR and CDR2 FQNEAQ (reference sequence). This CDR3 has 18 amino acids. This CDR3 reads CASSSVRLAGDVTGELFF. The CDR3 DNA sequence: TGTGCCAGCAGCTCCGTCCGGCTAGCGGGAGACGTAACCGGGGAGCTGTTTTTT. The full variable domain, its missing parts supplied by reference TRBV7-9 and TRBJ2-2, is DTGVSQNPRHKITKRGQNVTFRCDPISEHNRLYWYRQTLGQGPEFLTYFQNEAQLEKSRLLSDRFSAERPKGSFSTLEIQRTEQGDSAMYLCASSSVRLAGDVTGELFFGEGSRLTVL.

This rearrangement joins TRBV28 to TRBJ1-2; 12 bases agree with TRBD1. Trimming cost V 2 bases and J 6 bases; bases outside gene matches: 10. This CDR3 has 17 amino acids. Germline CDR1 reads MDHEN; CDR2 reads SYDVKM. In DNA form, the CDR3 reads TGTGCCAGCAGTTTAGTCCCGGGACAGGGGGCCGTCGATGGCTACACCTTC. This encodes CASSLVPGQGAVDGYTF.

The V call is TRBV28, the J call TRBJ2-7; 7 bases fit TRBD1. The CDR3 extends over 14 amino acids. Looked up from germline, CDR1 is MDHEN and CDR2 is SYDVKM. Trimming removed 6 bases from V and 2 bases from J; junction bases left unmatched: 7. CDR3 residues: CASRHRGQTYEQYF. DNA for the CDR3: TGTGCCAGCAGACACAGGGGTCAAACCTACGAGCAGTACTTC.

The rearrangement uses TRBV27 and TRBJ2-7, with 9 bases that match TRBD1. This CDR3 spans 14 amino acids. V lost 6 bases, J lost 4 bases, and 7 bases stayed unmatched. Germline V gene sequence: CDR1 MNHEY, CDR2 SMNVEV (reference sequence). CDR3 loop: CASRRGTGLYEQYF. In DNA form, the CDR3 reads TGTGCCAGCAGAAGGGGGACAGGGCTTTACGAGCAGTACTTC.

This clone is a singleton in its sample. The chain joins TRBV11-2 to TRBJ2-1; D remains ambiguous. Germline loops: CDR1 SGHAT, CDR2 FQNNGV. The CDR3 covers 14 residues. V was trimmed by 1 base and J by 5 bases, leaving 9 bases between them. The CDR3 nucleotides read TGTGCCAGCAGCTTAGTCCTAGTAGACAATGAGCAGTTCTTC. Translation gives CASSLVLVDNEQFF.

The genes are TRBV2 and TRBJ1-5, with 9 bases fitting TRBD1. This CDR3 spans 13 amino acids. Germline assignment: CDR1 SNHLY and CDR2 FYNNEI. V trimming: 6 bases; J trimming: 6 bases; junction bases outside the gene matches: 3. The CDR3 DNA reads as TGTGCCAGCAGCGACAGGGGGTTTCAGCCCCAGCATTTT. Amino acid sequence: CASSDRGFQPQHF.

The chain has TRBV13 and TRBJ2-3, with 9 bases that match TRBD2. Germline CDR1 reads PRHDT; CDR2 reads FYEKMQ (reference sequence). Germline trimming cut 4 bases from V and 0 bases from J; bases unmatched to any gene: 11. The CDR3 covers 18 residues. CDR3 sequence reads: CASSSLIAGVSSTDTQYF. For the CDR3, the DNA is TGTGCCAGCAGCTCATTGATAGCGGGAGTTTCTAGCACAGATACGCAGTATTTT.